Following are 9 T cell receptor beta chains from one sample sequenced in a study of T cell responses to AZD1222 COVID-19 vaccine. Data came from immunoSEQ multiplex PCR; TCRdb stores just in-frame clones and leaves some out. In the table there are over 65,000 clones, approximately 80% of which are singletons. The sequenced sample was peripheral blood, obtained on day 0 of AZD1222 vaccination. The receptors derive from an adult in good health.

This clone was seen once. The chain combines TRBV7-9 with TRBJ1-6; no clear D. V gave up 2 bases and J gave up 5 bases, with 7 bases separating them. CDR3 size: 14 residues. Germline V CDR1 and CDR2: SEHNR, FQNEAQ (reference sequence). CDR3 amino acids: CASSLQENNSPLHF. The DNA of the CDR3 is TGTGCCAGCAGCTTACAGGAGAATAATTCACCCCTCCACTTT.

The genes are TRBV7-8 and TRBJ2-3, with D uncertain. V was cut by 2 bases and J by 6 bases, with 6 bases left in between. Looked up from germline, CDR1 is SGHVS and CDR2 is FQNEAQ. The CDR3 length is 12 residues. The CDR3 reads CASSLMFDTQYF. The CDR3 nucleotides read TGTGCCAGCAGCTTAATGTTCGATACGCAGTATTTT.

The CDR3 bases are TGTGCCAGCAGCTTGACCGGGAGGGCAGATACGCAGTATTTT. Its protein is CASSLTGRADTQYF. J is TRBJ2-3 and V is TRBV5-4; the match to TRBD2 covers 8 bases. The V and J ends lost 1 base and 4 bases, in that order; junction bases with no gene match: 2. Germline assignment: CDR1 SGHNT and CDR2 YYREEE (reference sequence). CDR3 size: 14 residues.

The table lists this clone with a count of one. The CDR3 DNA reads as TGTGCCAGCAGCTTATGGATGACAGACCGTCGGAGGGTCGGTTCCTACGAGCAGTACTTC. The encoded protein is CASSLWMTDRRRVGSYEQYF. The V call is TRBV7-8, the J call TRBJ2-7, with D perhaps TRBD2 (6 bases). Germline CDR1 and CDR2: SGHVS and FQNEAQ. The CDR3 sequence is 20 residues long. V was pared by 2 bases and J by 1 base, with 27 bases between.

V is TRBV18 and J is TRBJ1-1, with 8 bases fitting TRBD1. Trimming at V came to 5 bases and at J to 4 bases, leaving 3 bases not matched to a gene. The CDR3 has 13 residues. Per the germline V gene, CDR1 is KGHSH and CDR2 is LQKENI. The CDR3 nucleotides read TGTGCCAGCTCATCCAGGGGGCCCACTGAAGCTTTCTTT. It is translated as CASSSRGPTEAFF.

V is TRBV6-1 and J is TRBJ1-2, with D unclear. Trimming cost V 2 bases and J 3 bases, with 13 bases left between them. CDR3 length equals 15 residues. The germline gives CDR1 MNHNS, CDR2 SASEGT. The CDR3 DNA follows: TGTGCCAGCAGTGAACGAACAGTTGAGTACTATGGCTACACCTTC. This gives the protein CASSERTVEYYGYTF.

The V and J genes are TRBV5-1 and TRBJ2-1; TRBD2 matches at 7 bases. V trimming: 0 bases; J trimming: 5 bases; junction bases outside the gene matches: 2. CDR1 and CDR2 from the germline V gene are SGHRS and YFSETQ. This CDR3 spans 14 amino acids. The CDR3 is CASSLVGTNNEQFF. CDR3 nucleotide sequence: TGCGCCAGCAGCTTGGTTGGGACTAACAATGAGCAGTTCTTC.

The chain uses TRBV18 and TRBJ1-1, with a weak D call TRBD1 (6 bases). This CDR3 contains 17 residues. Per the germline V gene, CDR1 is KGHSH and CDR2 is LQKENI. Trimming took 3 bases from V and 4 from J, leaving 21 bases between them. CDR3 sequence (DNA): TGTGCCAGCTCACCCGACCAAACAGGGTTTGACGGCACTGAAGCTTTCTTT. Translating gives CASSPDQTGFDGTEAFF.

V is TRBV18 and J is TRBJ2-3; TRBD2 agrees at 12 bases. This CDR3 region has 15 residues. J lost 2 bases, V lost 5 bases, and 2 bases had no gene match. CDR1 is KGHSH, CDR2 LQKENI, per germline. The CDR3 reads CASSRLAGATDTQYF. The CDR3 DNA is TGTGCCAGCTCAAGACTAGCGGGAGCCACAGATACGCAGTATTTT. Drawing the rest from reference TRBV18 and TRBJ2-3, the complete variable domain is NAGVMQNPRHLVRRRGQEARLRCSPMKGHSHVYWYRQLPEEGLKFMVYLQKENIIDESGMPKERFSAEFPKEGPSILRIQQVVRGDSAAYFCASSRLAGATDTQYFGPGTRLTVL.